These 7 T cell receptor beta chains originate from one sample sequenced in a study of blood T cell repertoires in COVID-19. Sequenced by immunoSEQ multiplex PCR; TCRdb stores in-frame clones only, minus some. The sample contains more than 95,000 clones, around four fifths of which appear only once. Sequencing was carried out using peripheral blood. The source of these receptors is a man in his sixties or seventies with active or convalescent COVID-19.

The V call is TRBV5-1, the J call TRBJ1-5; perhaps TRBD1 as D (5 bases). V was clipped by 4 bases and J by 4 bases, with 12 bases between them. CDR1 SGHRS and CDR2 YFSETQ come from the germline V gene. This CDR3 region has 14 residues. CDR3 amino acids: CASSMGEGNQPQHF. The CDR3 DNA reads as TGCGCCAGCAGCATGGGGGAGGGGAATCAGCCCCAGCATTTT.

The DNA for the CDR3 is TGTGCCAGCAGCTATGACAGGGCTGGGGCCAACGTCCTGACTTTC. Translation: CASSYDRAGANVLTF. The chain joins TRBV5-6 to TRBJ2-6; the match to TRBD1 covers 7 bases. CDR3 size: 15 residues. Trimming at V came to 3 bases and at J to 2 bases, leaving 2 bases not matched to a gene. Germline V lookup: CDR1 SGHDT, CDR2 YYEEEE.

This chain joins TRBV12-3 or TRBV12-4 and TRBJ2-5; a possible D gene is TRBD2 (5 bases). The CDR3 covers 13 residues. Trimming removed 6 bases at V and 2 bases at J, with 10 bases between. The CDR3 spells CASSNRGQETQYF. CDR3 coding DNA: TGTGCCAGCAGCAACAGAGGGCAAGAGACCCAGTACTTC.

This clone was picked up one time. The genes are TRBV5-6 and TRBJ1-1; D ambiguous. The CDR3 contains 12 residues. V was cut by 4 bases and J by 5 bases, with 9 bases left in between. CDR1 is SGHDT and CDR2 is YYEEEE in the germline V gene. The CDR3 region is CASSNPRTEAFF. In DNA, the CDR3 is TGTGCCAGCAGCAACCCCAGAACTGAAGCTTTCTTT. Together with reference TRBV5-6 and TRBJ1-1, the CDR3 gives the full variable domain: DAGVTQSPTHLIKTRGQQVTLRCSPKSGHDTVSWYQQALGQGPQFIFQYYEEEERQRGNFPDRFSGHQFPNYSSELNVNALLLGDSALYLCASSNPRTEAFFGQGTRLTVV.

This chain uses TRBV28 with TRBJ1-1; tentative D call: TRBD1 (6 bases). The length of the CDR3 is 15 residues. Germline values: CDR1 MDHEN, CDR2 SYDVKM. Trimming removed 6 bases from V and 3 bases from J, with 17 bases in between. CDR3 loop: CASRGTSNIDTEAFF. In DNA form, the CDR3 reads TGTGCCAGCAGGGGGACATCAAATATCGACACTGAAGCTTTCTTT.

This clone was seen a few times. The chain carries TRBV7-9 and TRBJ1-2, with TRBD1 as a possible D gene (6 bases). CDR1 and CDR2 from the germline V gene are SEHNR and FQNEAQ (reference sequence). Trimming pared 5 bases from V and 8 bases from J, leaving 12 bases between. This CDR3 comprises 12 residues. CDR3 sequence: CASSPTGYGYTF. In DNA form, the CDR3 reads TGTGCCAGCAGCCCCACAGGGTACGGCTACACCTTC.

CDR3 amino acids: CASSLEGADFPNYGYTF. The CDR3 nucleotides are TGTGCCAGCAGCTTGGAGGGGGCTGATTTTCCTAACTATGGCTACACCTTC. J is TRBJ1-2 and V is TRBV5-5; 7 nucleotides match TRBD1. The V gene end was trimmed by 0 bases and the J gene end by 0 bases; junction bases not matched to a gene: 8. This CDR3 is built from 17 residues. The germline V gene encodes CDR1 SGHKS and CDR2 YYEKEE (reference sequence).